These 14 T cell receptor beta chains came from one sample sequenced in a study of regulatory T cells in long-lasting Graves disease. Libraries of TCR beta came from iRepertoire HTBI primers plus Arm-PCR of CDR3 regions. TCRdb itself ran the multiplex PCR reads through MiXCR, one entry per CDR3 protein. The repertoire includes under 450,000 distinct CDR3 sequences, 20% to 30% of them detected once, and about 26% sits in the top ten. Time point given: persistent/refractory GD, antithyroid drugs over 5 years with positive TRAb. Making the TCR library involved RNA that had been extracted from PBMCs. The specimen comprised peripheral blood mononuclear cells (PBMCs), sampled when the disease was refractory, from a patient treated with antithyroid drugs. The receptors come from a female donor with Graves disease.

This clonotype was recorded many times. J is TRBJ2-2 and V is TRBV28; D is perhaps TRBD2 (6 bases). The CDR3 loop spans 15 amino acids. V was trimmed by 7 bases and J by 0 bases, leaving 12 bases between them. Germline CDR1 MDHEN, CDR2 SYDVKM. The DNA for the CDR3 is TGTGCCAGCACGGGCGGGGCCGCGAACACCGGGGAGCTGTTTTTT. Protein: CASTGGAANTGELFF. Looking up the rest from reference TRBV28 and TRBJ2-2 gives the full variable domain: DVKVTQSSRYLVKRTGEKVFLECVQDMDHENMFWYRQDPGLGLRLIYFSYDVKMKEKGDIPEGYSVSREKKERFSLILESASTNQTSMYLCASTGGAANTGELFFGEGSRLTVL.

This clonotype has just a few counts. The V call is TRBV10-3, the J call TRBJ2-1; tentatively, D is TRBD1 (6 bases). V was trimmed by 6 bases and J by 4 bases, leaving 13 bases between them. This CDR3 contains 14 residues. The germline CDR1 and CDR2 sequences are ENHRY and SYGVKD. CDR3 loop: CAIRRTDPYNEQFF. The DNA of the CDR3 is TGTGCCATCAGAAGGACAGATCCGTACAATGAGCAGTTCTTC.

This clonotype occurred many times. The J gene is TRBJ1-2, the V gene TRBV6-5; D is possibly TRBD1 (5 bases). CDR1 and CDR2 from the germline V gene are MNHEY and SVGAGI. Trimming shortened V by 4 bases and J by 4 bases, and 19 bases separated the two germline ends. The CDR3 loop spans 16 amino acids. The CDR3 reads CASSLRDGEKIYGYTF. CDR3 DNA: TGTGCCAGCAGTTTGAGGGACGGAGAAAAGATCTATGGCTACACCTTC.

V usage is TRBV11-2 and J usage is TRBJ2-7, with 7 bases lining up with TRBD2. This CDR3 has 15 amino acids. From germline, CDR1 is SGHAT and CDR2 FQNNGV. The V segment lost 2 bases and the J segment 5 bases; nucleotides outside the gene matches: 9. The CDR3 loop reads CASSLRAGFEHEQYF. CDR3 sequence (DNA): TGTGCCAGCAGCTTAAGAGCGGGATTTGAACACGAGCAGTACTTC.

This clonotype was observed many times. The chain joins TRBV7-8 to TRBJ1-1; D ambiguous. The length of the CDR3 is 13 residues. Germline lookup yields CDR1 SGHVS and CDR2 FQNEAQ. Trimming cost V 2 bases and J 5 bases, with 9 bases left between them. CDR3 DNA: TGTGCCAGCAGCTTAACCGTTAGAACTGAAGCTTTCTTT. Its protein product is CASSLTVRTEAFF.

This chain links TRBV5-1 with TRBJ1-1; tentatively, D is TRBD1 (6 bases). This CDR3 contains 15 residues. Looked up from germline, CDR1 is SGHRS and CDR2 is YFSETQ. V was cut by 4 bases and J by 1 base, with 14 bases left in between. The CDR3 DNA reads TGCGCCAGCAGCCCCGCGGGGGCTTCGAACACTGAAGCTTTCTTT. Translating gives CASSPAGASNTEAFF. The entire variable domain, with the rest obtained from reference TRBV5-1 and TRBJ1-1, is as follows: KAGVTQTPRYLIKTRGQQVTLSCSPISGHRSVSWYQQTPGQGLQFLFEYFSETQRNKGNFPGRFSGRQFSNSRSEMNVSTLELGDSALYLCASSPAGASNTEAFFGQGTRLTVV.

This clonotype has at least ten counts. J is TRBJ1-1 and V is TRBV7-9; no definite D call. V lost 0 bases and J lost 5, with 10 bases in between. CDR1 is SEHNR, CDR2 FQNEAQ, per germline (reference sequence). CDR3 length: 14 residues. The CDR3 region is CASSLARAGTEAFF. The CDR3 DNA follows: TGTGCCAGCAGCTTAGCGCGGGCGGGGACTGAAGCTTTCTTT.

This clonotype was recorded at least ten times. V usage is TRBV2 and J usage is TRBJ1-2; TRBD1 is a possible D gene (6 bases). Between the trimmed V and J ends, which lost 10 bases and 8 bases, there was a span of 20 bases. The CDR3 is made up of 13 amino acids. Germline V gene data show CDR1 as SNHLY and CDR2 as FYNNEI. The CDR3 sequence: CAKLPSGADGYTF. CDR3 DNA sequence: TGTGCCAAACTCCCGTCGGGGGCGGACGGCTACACCTTC.

The chain has TRBV6-5 and TRBJ1-5; D ambiguous. The CDR3 totals 16 residues. Trimming shortened V by 4 bases and J by 0 bases, and 13 bases separated the two germline ends. Germline V CDR1 and CDR2: MNHEY, SVGAGI. This CDR3 reads CASSSAISTSNQPQHF. DNA of the CDR3: TGTGCCAGCAGTTCTGCGATTAGTACTAGCAATCAGCCCCAGCATTTT.

This clonotype was found many times. The genes are TRBV12-3 or TRBV12-4 and TRBJ1-1; D perhaps matches TRBD1 (5 bases). The CDR3 covers 13 residues. Trimming took off 6 bases at V and 0 bases at J, with 8 bases between the two ends. CDR3 DNA: TGTGCCAGCAGGAGGACAATGAACACTGAAGCTTTCTTT. It codes for CASRRTMNTEAFF.

The chain combines TRBV10-3 with TRBJ2-7; D ambiguous. This CDR3 has 17 amino acids. Looked up from germline, CDR1 is ENHRY and CDR2 is SYGVKD. The V gene lost 1 base and the J gene lost 4 bases, with 20 bases spanning the gap. CDR3 protein: CAISEYSSTDYRYEQYF. The CDR3 bases are TGTGCCATCAGTGAGTATTCCTCCACTGATTACCGTTACGAGCAGTACTTC.

The chain uses TRBV4-3 and TRBJ2-7, with D possibly being TRBD2 (5 bases). V lost 4 bases to trimming and J lost 2 bases, with 15 bases between them. Germline lookup yields CDR1 LGHNA and CDR2 YSLEER. This CDR3 contains 15 residues. CDR3 nucleotide sequence: TGCGCCAGCAGCCTCGCGAGCGGCGTTACCTACGAGCAGTACTTC. Its protein product is CASSLASGVTYEQYF.

This clonotype was counted many times. J is TRBJ2-2 and V is TRBV2; TRBD2 agrees at 9 bases. The V gene's germline CDR1 is SNHLY and CDR2 FYNNEI. The CDR3 is made up of 18 amino acids. Germline trimming cut 4 bases from V and 4 bases from J; bases unmatched to any gene: 13. CDR3 in amino acids: CASSVYSSGIFFTGELFF. In DNA form, the CDR3 reads TGTGCCAGCAGTGTTTACTCTAGCGGGATCTTCTTCACCGGGGAGCTGTTTTTT.

The J gene is TRBJ2-7, the V gene TRBV6-1, with 9 bases identical to TRBD2. Germline assignment: CDR1 MNHNS and CDR2 SASEGT. The CDR3 runs to 17 residues. J was trimmed by 0 bases and V by 6 bases; bases with no gene match: 12. CDR3 nucleotides: TGTGCCAGCAGAACAGAAAGACTAGCGGTTAGCTCCTACGAGCAGTACTTC. Translation: CASRTERLAVSSYEQYF.